This is a list of T cell receptor beta chains from one sample in a study of T cells in Graves' hyperthyroidism and ophthalmopathy. TCRdb itself ran the multiplex PCR reads through MiXCR, one entry per CDR3 protein. In the table there are 550,000 to 700,000 distinct CDR3 sequences, 35% to 55% of which are singletons. Sequenced: peripheral blood or thyroid tissue (not recorded which). All receptors derive from an adult woman with Graves' disease, either hyperthyroidism or ophthalmopathy (not recorded which). The CDR3 runs from the conserved cysteine through the conserved F or W. A D gene is named only where the DNA matches it firmly. Size is omitted from some rows. Given values are once, few, many or a class for expanded clones.

TRBV9,few,-,TRBJ1-3,TGTGCCAGCAGCGATGATTACGGAAACACCATATATTTT,CASSDDYGNTIYF
TRBV6-1,-,-,TRBJ1-2,TGCGCCAGCAGTCCACGGACAGATTTGGGGTTTGACTACACCTTC,CASSPRTDLGFDYTF
TRBV5-4,many,-,TRBJ2-7,TGTACCAGCAGCTTGACTAGCAGGGGGGAAAAGCAGTACTTC,CTSSLTSRGEKQYF
TRBV7-9,many,TRBD1,TRBJ2-2,TGTGCCAGCAGCCGACAGGGACCCACCACCGGGGAGCTGTTTTTT,CASSRQGPTTGELFF
TRBV10-3,-,-,TRBJ1-6,TGTGCCATCAGTGAGCGGGATAATTCACCCCTCCACTTT,CAISERDNSPLHF
TRBV7-2,-,-,TRBJ1-1,TGTGCCAGCAGCTCCAGGGGTATGAGCACTGAAGCTTCCTTT,CASSSRGMSTEASF
TRBV15,-,-,TRBJ1-1,TGTGCCACCAGCAGTTTCATCGAGCGGGGGGCGACTGAAGCTTTCTTT,CATSSFIERGATEAFF
TRBV7-8,-,-,TRBJ2-7,TGTGCCAGCCGCGGGATGGATGCCTACGAGCAGTACTTC,CASRGMDAYEQYF
TRBV4-1,many,-,TRBJ1-5,TGCGCCAGCAGCCGACTTACTGGGACGGGGCAGCCCCAGCATTTT,CASSRLTGTGQPQHF
TRBV4-1,many,-,TRBJ1-5,TGCGCCAGCAGCCAACCAGGGTCGGGGAATCAGCCCCAGCATTTT,CASSQPGSGNQPQHF
TRBV29-1,-,-,TRBJ1-4,TGCAGCGTGGCTGACGACAGTTGGGAAAAACTGTTTTTT,CSVADDSWEKLFF
TRBV11-2,many,-,TRBJ2-7,TGTGCCAGCAGCTTATATATGTCCTACGAGCAGTACTTC,CASSLYMSYEQYF
TRBV3-1,-,-,TRBJ2-7,TGTGCCAGCAGCCAAGACTCACCCCGGCAGTACTTC,CASSQDSPRQYF
TRBV27,few,-,TRBJ1-2,TGTGCCAGCAGTAGTCCCACCGACGTGGGTGGCTACACCTTC,CASSSPTDVGGYTF
TRBV4-1,many,-,TRBJ2-3,TGCGCCAGCAGCCAAGAAGGGGCATATAGCACAGATACGCAGTATTTT,CASSQEGAYSTDTQYF
TRBV4-1,-,-,TRBJ1-3,TGCGCCAGCAGCCAAGTGGGCGAGCGTATTGGAAACACCATATATTTT,CASSQVGERIGNTIYF
TRBV12-3/TRBV12-4,many,-,TRBJ1-1,TGTGCCAGCAGTTTAGCCGCTGAAGCTTTCTTT,CASSLAAEAFF
TRBV7-9,-,TRBD1,TRBJ2-7,TGTGCCAGCAGCCTAATGGGACAGGGAAACGAGCAGTACTTC,CASSLMGQGNEQYF
TRBV7-9,-,-,TRBJ2-7,TGTGCCAGCAGGCGGACAGCCTACTTACACGAGCAGTACTTC,CASRRTAYLHEQYF
TRBV14,-,-,TRBJ2-5,TGTGCCAGCAGCCGAGAGGCAGAGACCCAGTACTTC,CASSREAETQYF
TRBV29-1,once,TRBD2,TRBJ2-5,TGCAGCGTTCCCCTGTGGCGGGGGGAATCCCAAGAGACCCAGTACTTC,CSVPLWRGESQETQYF
TRBV7-6,once,TRBD1,TRBJ2-5,TGTGCCAGCAGCTCCCAGAGGGGACAGGGGGGTGAGATGCGGGGGGAGACCCAGTACTTC,CASSSQRGQGGEMRGETQYF
TRBV12-3/TRBV12-4,many,-,TRBJ1-1,TGTGCCAGCAGTTTCGGGTCGAACACTGAAGCTTTCTTT,CASSFGSNTEAFF
TRBV7-2,-,TRBD1,TRBJ2-7,TGTGCCAGTAGTTGGATGTTGGACAGGGGATCCGAGCAGTACTTC,CASSWMLDRGSEQYF
TRBV7-2,-,-,TRBJ1-4,TGTGCCAGCTCCCAGGTCAGAAATGAAAAACTGTTTTTT,CASSQVRNEKLFF
TRBV10-3,many,TRBD2,TRBJ2-5,TGTGCCATCAGTGACCCCTTGCCTCGACTAGCGGGGGCCCAAGAGACCCAGTACTTC,CAISDPLPRLAGAQETQYF
TRBV15,many,-,TRBJ1-5,TGTGCCACCAGCAGAGATCGGGGGCAGCCCCAGCATTTT,CATSRDRGQPQHF
TRBV13,many,-,TRBJ2-7,TGTGCCAGCAGCTTAGACAAATCCTACGAGCAGTACTTC,CASSLDKSYEQYF
TRBV2,many,-,TRBJ2-2,TGTGCCAGCAGTCCCCGGGAATCGGGGTTGGGGGAGCTGTTTTTT,CASSPRESGLGELFF
TRBV5-6,many,-,TRBJ2-6,TGTGCCAGCAGCTTGGCCTGGGGGGTCCCCTCTACACCTGGGGCCAACGTCCTGACTTTC,CASSLAWGVPSTPGANVLTF
TRBV5-1,once,-,TRBJ1-2,TGCGCCAGCAGCGCCACACAGGGCTACACCTTC,CASSATQGYTF
TRBV5-1,many,TRBD2,TRBJ2-5,TGCGCCAGCAGTGCCTTAGGACTAGCGGGAGGAGAGACCCAGTACTTC,CASSALGLAGGETQYF
TRBV4-2,-,TRBD1,TRBJ1-4,TGTGCCAGCAGCCCTCGGGACAGGGAAGGGGAAAAACTGTTTTTT,CASSPRDREGEKLFF
TRBV7-9,once,-,TRBJ1-1,TGTGCCAGCGGTAGTAGCGGCCGGGGGCTAGGGACTGAAGCTTTCTTT,CASGSSGRGLGTEAFF
TRBV27,-,TRBD1,TRBJ1-5,TGTGCCAGCAGACAGGGACAGCTCAATCAGCCCCAGCATTTT,CASRQGQLNQPQHF
TRBV14,-,-,TRBJ1-2,TGTGCCAGGGATACAGGAGCTAACTATGGCTACACCTTC,CARDTGANYGYTF
TRBV20-1,once,TRBD1,TRBJ2-7,TGCAGTGCTAGAGCACAGGGGCTTGCCCTCTCCTACGAGCAGTACTTC,CSARAQGLALSYEQYF
TRBV20-1,many,-,TRBJ1-2,TGCAGTGCTGCCACCGGGGGGGCGAACTATGGCTACACCTTC,CSAATGGANYGYTF
TRBV7-9,many,-,TRBJ2-7,TGTGCCCTCGGGGGTGTAGTCACCTACGAGCAGTACTTC,CALGGVVTYEQYF
TRBV12-3/TRBV12-4,many,-,TRBJ2-2,TGTGCCAGCAGTACCTATAGCGGGGAGCTGTTTTTT,CASSTYSGELFF
TRBV10-3,-,TRBD1,TRBJ1-2,TGTGCCATCAGCTACGGACAGGGAGCGGGCTACACCTTC,CAISYGQGAGYTF
TRBV5-1,once,-,TRBJ1-1,TGCGCCAGCAGCACTCGGACCTCTACGAACACTGAAGCTTTCTTT,CASSTRTSTNTEAFF
TRBV10-2,-,-,TRBJ1-4,TGCGCCAGTGCTAGGTCTGCAAATGAAAAACTGTTTTTT,CASARSANEKLFF
TRBV20-1,-,-,TRBJ1-5,TGCAGTGCTAGAGATTGGGGTGTTGGCAATCAGCCCCAGCATTTT,CSARDWGVGNQPQHF
TRBV20-1,-,-,TRBJ1-5,TGCAGTGCTAGAGCAAGGGGTGGTACAACGCGGAATCAGCCCCAGCATTTT,CSARARGGTTRNQPQHF
TRBV2,many,-,TRBJ2-7,TGTGCCAGCAGCCGGACGTCCTACTACGAGCAGTACTTC,CASSRTSYYEQYF
TRBV6-6,few,-,TRBJ2-5,TGTGCCAGCAGCGGAGGGCCGTTTCAGACCCAGTACTTC,CASSGGPFQTQYF
TRBV7-2,many,-,TRBJ2-7,TGTGCCAGCAGCCAATGGGAGGTTAACGAGGGGGCGCAGGAAAGTTACGAGCAGTACTTC,CASSQWEVNEGAQESYEQYF
TRBV19,many,-,TRBJ1-1,TGTGCCAGTACCGAAGACTTGAGCACTGAAGCTTTCTTT,CASTEDLSTEAFF
TRBV18,many,TRBD1,TRBJ2-5,TGTGCCAGCAGCCCGGGACAGGGGGAGACCCAGTACTTC,CASSPGQGETQYF
TRBV2,-,-,TRBJ1-1,TGTGCCAGCAGTGTGCTGGGGGCGAGCGCTGAAGCTTTCTTT,CASSVLGASAEAFF
TRBV2,many,TRBD1,TRBJ2-7,TGTGCCAGCAGTGGACCCAGGGGGTACGAGCAGTACTTC,CASSGPRGYEQYF
TRBV11-2,-,TRBD1,TRBJ1-4,TGTGCCAGCAGCCGTAACAGGGGTGGTGAAAAACTGTTTTTT,CASSRNRGGEKLFF
TRBV10-3,-,-,TRBJ1-1,TGTGCCATCAGTGAGTTACTACACGGTGGGGGCAGGGACACTGAAGCTTTCTTT,CAISELLHGGGRDTEAFF
TRBV10-3,few,-,TRBJ1-6,TGTGCCATCAGTGACCGGGGAGGTTCACCCCTCCACTTT,CAISDRGGSPLHF
TRBV20-1,-,-,TRBJ2-5,TGCAGTGCTGAGGCACTACAGGGATACCAAGAGACCCAGTACTTC,CSAEALQGYQETQYF
TRBV6-1,many,-,TRBJ1-2,TGTGCCAGCAGTGTAAGGGTTGACTATGGCTACACCTTC,CASSVRVDYGYTF
TRBV28,many,-,TRBJ2-7,TGTGCCAGCAGACTATCAGGCGCCACCTACGAGCAGTACTTC,CASRLSGATYEQYF
TRBV12-3/TRBV12-4,many,-,TRBJ2-5,TGTGCCAGCTCGCATGGAGGCAGGCAAGAGACCCAGTACTTC,CASSHGGRQETQYF